This T cell receptor (beta chain) came from a study of CD8+CD57+ T cells in acquired aplastic anemia. Study-wide background: DNA per sorted CD4+ or CD8+ sample ranged 0.2 to 27.4 ug, averaging about 3.4 ug.

Patients chosen for sequencing had CD8+CD57+ cells that had expanded, as shown by flow cytometry. Many counts were recorded for this clonotype. The CDR3 has 12 amino acids. V lost 5 bases and J 13 bases, leaving 12 bases between the germline ends. Germline values: CDR1 SGHTA, CDR2 FQGTGA. The TCR beta profiling, which covered VDJ combination and CDR3 sequence, was carried out using genomic DNA as the template. One entry per CDR3 protein results from TCRdb running MiXCR on the reads. Seen here are a few hundred thousand distinct CDR3 sequences, more than 25% observed once, and the top ten hold less than 0.85%.

The receptor's source is a human donor with aplastic anemia. The chain recombines TRBV7-3 with TRBJ1-6; weak D call: TRBD1 (6 bases). The sample taken for sequencing was sorted CD4+, CD8+, or CD8+CD57+ T cells (not recorded which) from PBMCs. The CDR3 DNA reads TGTGCCAGCAGCCTCACAGGGTCGCCCCTCCACTTT. Protein: CASSLTGSPLHF.